These T cell receptor beta chains were read from a single sample in a study of Ad26.COV2.S vaccination and SARS-CoV-2 variants. Assay: immunoSEQ multiplex PCR; the TCRdb copy retains only in-frame clones and omits some. The table includes 500,000 or so clones, around 88% detected once. Source: peripheral blood, taken in a trial of Ad26.COV2.S vaccine versus placebo. The receptors come from a person aged 18 to 59 who received the Ad26.COV2.S COVID-19 vaccine or a placebo. Each CDR3 is given with its conserved first and last residue. The D gene is left open where the match is weak. Size values are once, few and many counts, or a class for expanded clones, and some rows have none.

abundance | j_gene | d_gene | v_gene | CDR3nt | CDR3aa
NA | TRBJ2-7 | TRBD2 | TRBV7-2 | TGTGCCAGCAGCTTAGTGGCTAGCGGTGAGCAGTACTTC | CASSLVASGEQYF
NA | TRBJ2-3 | NA | TRBV7-2 | TGTGCCAGCAGCTTAGGAACTCTCGTTGGAGATACGCAGTATTTT | CASSLGTLVGDTQYF
NA | TRBJ2-7 | NA | TRBV27 | TGTGCCAGCCAGGGCCCCGCCCCTTGGGAGCAGTACTTC | CASQGPAPWEQYF
NA | TRBJ2-1 | TRBD2 | TRBV28 | TGTGCCAGCAGTCACACCGGACTAGTGCCTGAGCAGTTCTTC | CASSHTGLVPEQFF
NA | TRBJ1-6 | NA | TRBV5-6 | TGTGCCAGCAGCTGGACATGGAATAATTCACCCCTCCACTTT | CASSWTWNNSPLHF
NA | TRBJ1-6 | NA | TRBV30 | TGTGCCTGGACTGGTCGGGCCCCATATAATTCACCCCTCCACTTT | CAWTGRAPYNSPLHF
NA | TRBJ2-1 | TRBD1 | TRBV6-5 | TGTGCCAGCAGTTACTCGCGCAGGGGGCAAGAGCAGTTCTTC | CASSYSRRGQEQFF
NA | TRBJ2-3 | TRBD2 | TRBV5-1 | TGCGCCAGCGGCCCCTTTGTTGGGACTAGCGGGGTTACGCAGTATTTT | CASGPFVGTSGVTQYF
NA | TRBJ1-2 | NA | TRBV6-4 | TGTGCCAGCAGTTACGTCCCGGGGAGCTCCTATGGCTACACCTTC | CASSYVPGSSYGYTF
NA | TRBJ2-6 | NA | TRBV7-3 | TGTGCCAGCAGCCGACCAGGGGTCGGGGCCAACGTCCTGACTTTC | CASSRPGVGANVLTF
NA | TRBJ2-1 | TRBD2 | TRBV28 | TGTGCCAGCAGTTCCTCTAGCGGGAGGGTCAATGAGCAGTTCTTC | CASSSSSGRVNEQFF
NA | TRBJ2-7 | TRBD1 | TRBV5-1 | TGCGCCAGCCGGACAGGGGACCCCTACGAGCAGTACTTC | CASRTGDPYEQYF
NA | TRBJ2-7 | TRBD2 | TRBV20-1 | TGCAGTGCAAGTGATAGCGGGAGATACGAGCAGTACTTC | CSASDSGRYEQYF
NA | TRBJ2-7 | NA | TRBV21-1 | TGTGCCAGCAGCATAAGAGGCGAGCAGTACTTC | CASSIRGEQYF
NA | TRBJ2-2 | NA | TRBV19 | TGTGCCAGTACCGGGACGGCGAACACCGGGGAGCTGTTTTTT | CASTGTANTGELFF
NA | TRBJ2-7 | NA | TRBV5-6 | TGTGCCAGCAGCCCTGGACCCCTGGACCTCTACGAGCAGTACTTC | CASSPGPLDLYEQYF
NA | TRBJ2-5 | TRBD2 | TRBV10-2 | TGCGCCAGCAGTGAGTCGAGCGGGGCGGAGTACTTC | CASSESSGAEYF
NA | TRBJ1-2 | NA | TRBV28 | TGTGCCAGCAGTTTACTTGGACAGCCCTACACCTTC | CASSLLGQPYTF
NA | TRBJ1-2 | NA | TRBV27 | TGTGCCAGCAGTTTAGCGGCAGGCTCGGGAGGCTACACCTTC | CASSLAAGSGGYTF
NA | TRBJ1-6 | TRBD1 | TRBV30 | TGTGCCTGGAGCACCGGGACAGGGGGCCGGAATTCACCCCTCCACTTT | CAWSTGTGGRNSPLHF
NA | TRBJ2-7 | TRBD2 | TRBV5-4 | TGTGCCAGCAGCTTGTTAAGCGGGAACTACGAGCAGTACTTC | CASSLLSGNYEQYF
NA | TRBJ2-7 | NA | TRBV14 | TGTGCCAGCAGCCAAGCGGGTCTCTCCTACGAGCAGTACTTC | CASSQAGLSYEQYF
NA | TRBJ2-5 | NA | TRBV11-3 | TGTGCCAGCAGCAAGACGGACAACGAAGGGGAGACCCAGTACTTC | CASSKTDNEGETQYF
NA | TRBJ1-3 | NA | TRBV27 | TGTGCCAGCAGTCCGCTTGTGACGGGGGGAAAGGACACCATATATTTT | CASSPLVTGGKDTIYF
NA | TRBJ1-4 | NA | TRBV28 | TGTGCCAGCAGTCAAGCAAATGAAAAACTGTTTTTT | CASSQANEKLFF
NA | TRBJ1-1 | NA | TRBV2 | TGTGCCAGCAGTGGGTCGGCCCGGGGAGAGGGCACTGAAGCTTTCTTT | CASSGSARGEGTEAFF
NA | TRBJ2-5 | NA | TRBV4-3 | TGCGCCAGCAGCCGGGGGGACAACCGTGCGGAGACCCAGTACTTC | CASSRGDNRAETQYF
NA | TRBJ1-2 | NA | TRBV5-1 | TGCGCCAGCAGCTTGGACAGCTCAAACTATGGCTACACCTTC | CASSLDSSNYGYTF
NA | TRBJ2-7 | TRBD2 | TRBV30 | TGTGCCTGGAGTGTAGACCCCCCCGGACTAGCCCGGAGTGGGGAGCAGTACTTC | CAWSVDPPGLARSGEQYF
once | TRBJ1-1 | NA | TRBV9 | TGTGCCAGCAGCGTGAGTTCTGGGGACACTGAAGCTTTCTTT | CASSVSSGDTEAFF
NA | TRBJ1-1 | NA | TRBV29-1 | TGCAGCGTGGGGGGACCCCTGAACACTGAAGCTTTCTTT | CSVGGPLNTEAFF
NA | TRBJ1-3 | NA | TRBV11-2 | TGTGCCAGCAGCTTAGTGGGCAGATCCTCTGGAAACACCATATATTTT | CASSLVGRSSGNTIYF
NA | TRBJ2-1 | TRBD2 | TRBV30 | TGTGCCTGGAGTGCCATCCGACTAGCGGGAGGTAGCAATGAGCAGTTCTTC | CAWSAIRLAGGSNEQFF
NA | TRBJ2-1 | NA | TRBV9 | TGTGCCAGCAGCACGACCGATACTAGCCAGTTCTTC | CASSTTDTSQFF
NA | TRBJ1-5 | NA | TRBV6-5 | TGTGCCAGCAGAAAATCCGGCCAGGGCAATCAGCCCCAGCATTTT | CASRKSGQGNQPQHF
NA | TRBJ2-6 | TRBD1 | TRBV3-1/TRBV3-2 | TGTGCCAGCAGCCAAGCGGACAGGGGATCCGGGGCCAACGTCCTGACTTTC | CASSQADRGSGANVLTF
NA | TRBJ1-4 | TRBD1 | TRBV6-5 | TGTGCCAGCAGTCCCCGGACAGGGAGACGTGAAAAACTGTTTTTT | CASSPRTGRREKLFF
NA | TRBJ1-3 | NA | TRBV19 | TGTGCCAGTAGTTATCCGACCCCTTCTGGAAACACCATATATTTT | CASSYPTPSGNTIYF
NA | TRBJ1-1 | NA | TRBV6-2/TRBV6-3 | TGTGCCAGCAGTTCGGGGGTCCGGGGAGCTTTCTTT | CASSSGVRGAFF
NA | TRBJ2-5 | NA | TRBV5-1 | TGCGCCAGCAGCTCACAAGAGACCCAGTACTTC | CASSSQETQYF
few | TRBJ1-2 | NA | TRBV27 | TGTGCCAGCAGTCCTACAGGGAGCCATGGCTACACCTTC | CASSPTGSHGYTF
once | TRBJ2-3 | TRBD1 | TRBV4-2 | TGTGCCAGCAGCCAAGCAGGACAGGGGACAGATACGCAGTATTTT | CASSQAGQGTDTQYF
NA | TRBJ2-3 | TRBD1 | TRBV18 | TGTGCCAGCTCGCCTGGACAGGGTGGCACAGATACGCAGTATTTT | CASSPGQGGTDTQYF
NA | TRBJ1-5 | NA | TRBV6-2/TRBV6-3 | TGTGCCAGCAGTACTTTGGGCCGGGCTGCGGAGCCCCAGCATTTT | CASSTLGRAAEPQHF
few | TRBJ1-2 | NA | TRBV5-4 | TGTGCCAGCAGCTCCGGGGCGTCAGAGTATGGCTACACCTTC | CASSSGASEYGYTF
once | TRBJ1-6 | TRBD1 | TRBV28 | TGTGCCAGCAGTTACGGGACAGGGGGTTCCTCACCCCTCCACTTT | CASSYGTGGSSPLHF
NA | TRBJ2-7 | NA | TRBV28 | TGTGCCAGCAGTTTTTTAGCGGCCCCCTACGAGCAGTACTTC | CASSFLAAPYEQYF
NA | TRBJ2-7 | TRBD2 | TRBV4-3 | TGCGCCAGCACTGGGCCTCCTAGCGGGAGTGGCTACGAGCAGTACTTC | CASTGPPSGSGYEQYF
NA | TRBJ2-1 | NA | TRBV5-1 | TGCGCCAGCAGCTCCGCGGCGGGAAGTCCCGGCAATGAGCAGTTCTTC | CASSSAAGSPGNEQFF
few | TRBJ2-1 | NA | TRBV12-3/TRBV12-4 | TGTGCCAGCAGTTTAGGGCCCGGGAGTGAGCAGTTCTTC | CASSLGPGSEQFF
NA | TRBJ1-2 | TRBD1 | TRBV11-1 | TGTGCCAGCAGCTTAGCGAGCCTTGGGGACAGGGACGACTATGGCTACACCTTC | CASSLASLGDRDDYGYTF
NA | TRBJ1-5 | NA | TRBV19 | TGTGCCAGTAGTAGATCCTACCATGGCGATCAGCCCCAGCATTTT | CASSRSYHGDQPQHF
once | TRBJ1-2 | TRBD1 | TRBV5-5 | TGTGCCAGCAGCTTGGCGGCCGGGACAGGGGGCTTAGATGGCTACACCTTC | CASSLAAGTGGLDGYTF
NA | TRBJ1-5 | TRBD1 | TRBV28 | TGTGCCAGCAGGGACTCAGGGGGCTTACAGCCCCAGCATTTT | CASRDSGGLQPQHF
NA | TRBJ2-1 | TRBD1 | TRBV6-4 | TGTGCCAGCAGTGACTCAACAGGGGCCCCCTACAATGAGCAGTTCTTC | CASSDSTGAPYNEQFF
NA | TRBJ2-1 | NA | TRBV7-6 | TGTGCCAGCAGCTTATTTAATGAGCAGTTCTTC | CASSLFNEQFF
NA | TRBJ2-3 | TRBD1 | TRBV6-5 | TGTGCCAGCAGCCGATCCGGGACAGGCGCAGATACGCAGTATTTT | CASSRSGTGADTQYF
NA | TRBJ2-2 | NA | TRBV3-1/TRBV3-2 | TGTGCCAGCAGCCCGGACAGATTTGGAACCGGGGAGCTGTTTTTT | CASSPDRFGTGELFF
few | TRBJ2-1 | TRBD2 | TRBV27 | TGTGCCAGCAGTTTAAATGTCGGGACTAGACTCAATGAGCAGTTCTTC | CASSLNVGTRLNEQFF